These 30 T cell receptor beta chains originate from one sample sequenced in a study of blood T cell repertoires in COVID-19. Data came from immunoSEQ multiplex PCR; TCRdb stores just in-frame clones and leaves some out. This sample yields fewer than 250,000 clones, of which about 93% are seen a single time; about 0.8% belongs to the top ten. Specimen: peripheral blood. These receptors were obtained from a man aged 60-69 years with COVID-19, enrolled during active disease.

The genes are TRBV5-1 and TRBJ2-5; tentatively, D is TRBD1 (6 bases). The germline CDR1 and CDR2 sequences are SGHRS and YFSETQ. The CDR3 loop spans 14 amino acids. V lost 0 bases to trimming and J lost 5 bases, with 11 bases between them. The CDR3 protein is CASSLGGPRETQYF. DNA for the CDR3: TGCGCCAGCAGCTTGGGGGGGCCGCGGGAGACCCAGTACTTC.

The V and J genes are TRBV5-1 and TRBJ1-6; no reliable D call. The CDR3 spans 12 residues. The V end was cut by 2 bases, the J end by 13 bases, with 10 bases between. Germline V gene lookup returns CDR1 SGHRS and CDR2 YFSETQ. Here the CDR3 reads CASSFSRGPLHF. CDR3 sequence (DNA): TGCGCCAGCAGCTTCTCTCGGGGTCCCCTCCACTTT.

This sequence joins TRBV5-1 and TRBJ1-1, with D perhaps matching TRBD1 (6 bases). V dropped 0 bases and J dropped 1 base, with 10 bases sitting between them. Germline V CDR1 and CDR2: SGHRS, YFSETQ. There are 15 residues in the CDR3. The CDR3 spells CASSLARDTNTEAFF. The CDR3 DNA is TGCGCCAGCAGCTTGGCAAGGGACACGAACACTGAAGCTTTCTTT.

The rearrangement joins TRBV7-3 to TRBJ2-1; 7 bases agree with TRBD2. This CDR3 is 15 amino acids long. J lost 6 bases, V lost 6 bases, and 11 bases had no gene match. Germline CDR1 reads SGHTA; CDR2 reads FQGTGA. This CDR3 is CASSSGLVVFNEQFF. CDR3 bases: TGTGCCAGCAGTTCCGGACTAGTCGTCTTCAATGAGCAGTTCTTC. Full variable domain (outside the CDR3, taken from reference TRBV7-3 and TRBJ2-1): GAGVSQTPSNKVTEKGKYVELRCDPISGHTALYWYRQSLGQGPEFLIYFQGTGAADDSGLPNDRFFAVRPEGSVSTLKIQRTERGDSAVYLCASSSGLVVFNEQFFGPGTRLTVL.

The gene calls are TRBV2 and TRBJ2-1; 7 nucleotides match TRBD2. With V trimmed by 6 bases and J by 6 bases, 14 bases remained unmatched. This CDR3 region has 16 residues. Germline CDR1 is SNHLY and CDR2 is FYNNEI. CDR3 sequence (DNA): TGTGCCAGCAGGGGGCAGCCGGCGGGAGCCCCCAATGAGCAGTTCTTC. The encoded protein is CASRGQPAGAPNEQFF.

The J gene is TRBJ1-6, the V gene TRBV27; D might be TRBD1 (6 bases). Germline CDR1 and CDR2: MNHEY and SMNVEV (reference sequence). The CDR3 runs 15 residues. Trimming left V 3 bases short and J 7 bases short, with 13 bases between. The CDR3 DNA reads TGTGCCAGCAGTTTCGGGACAATGGGGAATTCACCCCTCCACTTT. It is translated as CASSFGTMGNSPLHF.

The chain joins TRBV7-8 to TRBJ1-2; 8 nucleotides line up with TRBD1. This CDR3 contains 14 residues. Germline CDR1 reads SGHVS; CDR2 reads FQNEAQ. The V gene end was trimmed by 5 bases and the J gene end by 3 bases; junction bases not matched to a gene: 5. Written as DNA, the CDR3 is TGTGCCAGCAGCGCGGACAGGGCGGACTATGGCTACACCTTC. Translating it yields CASSADRADYGYTF.

The V and J genes are TRBV30 and TRBJ1-2; possibly TRBD1 for D (6 bases). The length of the CDR3 is 13 residues. V dropped 2 bases and J dropped 8 bases, with 15 bases sitting between them. The germline V gene has CDR1 GTSNPN and CDR2 SVGIG (reference sequence). The CDR3 sequence: CAWSRLGAGGYTF. CDR3 nucleotides: TGTGCCTGGAGTAGATTGGGGGCAGGAGGCTACACCTTC. Full variable domain (outside the CDR3, taken from reference TRBV30 and TRBJ1-2): SQTIHQWPATLVQPVGSPLSLECTVEGTSNPNLYWYRQAAGRGLQLLFYSVGIGQISSEVPQNLSASRPQDRQFILSSKKLLLSDSGFYLCAWSRLGAGGYTFGSGTRLTVV.

The chain combines TRBV25-1 with TRBJ2-2, with 8 positions matching TRBD1. V shed 6 bases, J shed 7 bases, and the junction held 4 bases outside the gene matches. The germline V gene has CDR1 MGHDK and CDR2 SYGVNS. The CDR3 loop spans 13 amino acids. The CDR3 protein is CASSRGHSGELFF. The CDR3 coding sequence is TGTGCCAGCAGCAGGGGGCATAGCGGGGAGCTGTTTTTT.

CDR3 residues: CASSQARGAGNTIYF. CDR3 nucleotide sequence: TGTGCCAGCAGCCAAGCTCGGGGGGCTGGAAACACCATATATTTT. The chain couples TRBV14 to TRBJ1-3; D may be TRBD1 (5 bases). Germline values: CDR1 SGHDN, CDR2 FVKESK. The CDR3 has 15 residues. V shed 1 base and J shed 2 bases, with 9 bases lying between them.

The CDR3 sequence: CAWSVAPGQPQHF. The CDR3 DNA reads TGTGCCTGGAGTGTTGCTCCGGGGCAGCCCCAGCATTTT. The J gene is TRBJ1-5, the V gene TRBV30; D not resolved. Germline V CDR1 and CDR2: GTSNPN, SVGIG (reference sequence). Between the trimmed V and J ends, which lost 0 bases and 7 bases, there was a span of 10 bases. This CDR3 region has 13 residues.

The chain joins TRBV25-1 to TRBJ2-2, with TRBD1 matching 7 bases. This CDR3 spans 14 amino acids. V trimming: 4 bases; J trimming: 7 bases; junction bases outside the gene matches: 6. CDR1 is MGHDK and CDR2 is SYGVNS in the germline V gene. The CDR3 DNA sequence: TGTGCCAGCAGTGGTTTAGGGGGCATCGGGGAGCTGTTTTTT. It specifies CASSGLGGIGELFF.

The chain couples TRBV7-8 to TRBJ1-4; D gene unclear. The germline V gene encodes CDR1 SGHVS and CDR2 FQNEAQ. V lost 5 bases and J 0 bases, leaving 10 bases between the germline ends. CDR3 length equals 15 residues. CDR3 residues: CASSQKRATNEKLFF. CDR3 DNA sequence: TGTGCCAGCAGCCAAAAACGGGCAACTAATGAAAAACTGTTTTTT.

This clone was recorded once. This chain uses TRBV7-9 with TRBJ2-1, with a possible D match to TRBD2 (7 bases). The CDR3 runs to 17 residues. Germline V gives CDR1 SEHNR, CDR2 FQNEAQ (reference sequence). The ends were cut back, 5 bases at V and 7 bases at J, with 24 bases in the middle. CDR3 coding DNA: TGTGCCAGCAGCCCCTGGGGAGGGGGGACCGCACCTAATGAGCAGTTCTTC. Translating gives CASSPWGGGTAPNEQFF. The whole variable domain, remainder taken from reference TRBV7-9 and TRBJ2-1, is DTGVSQNPRHKITKRGQNVTFRCDPISEHNRLYWYRQTLGQGPEFLTYFQNEAQLEKSRLLSDRFSAERPKGSFSTLEIQRTEQGDSAMYLCASSPWGGGTAPNEQFFGPGTRLTVL.

The V call is TRBV30, the J call TRBJ2-7, with D possibly being TRBD2 (7 bases). Germline CDR1 GTSNPN, CDR2 SVGIG (reference sequence). Trimming removed 4 bases at V and 0 bases at J, with 19 bases between. The CDR3 is 16 residues long. The CDR3 spells CAWTLGGLGLSYEQYF. The CDR3 nucleotides read TGTGCCTGGACCCTCGGGGGGCTAGGGCTCTCCTACGAGCAGTACTTC.

The V call is TRBV5-1, the J call TRBJ2-2; 9 bases are a match to TRBD1. CDR3 size: 15 residues. From germline, CDR1 is SGHRS and CDR2 YFSETQ. The J segment lost 7 bases and the V segment lost 0 bases, leaving 4 bases of the junction unmatched. The CDR3 loop is CASSLVGQGLGELFF. The CDR3 DNA sequence: TGCGCCAGCAGCTTGGTGGGACAGGGCCTCGGGGAGCTGTTTTTT.

This rearrangement joins TRBV19 to TRBJ1-2; 10 bases map to TRBD1. V dropped 7 bases and J dropped 5; count of bases not matched to a gene: 7. The CDR3 runs to 14 residues. Germline CDR1 is LNHDA and CDR2 is SQIVND (reference sequence). CDR3 in DNA: TGTGCCAGTACCCGACAGGGGGCTGAGTATGGCTACACCTTC. This sequence encodes CASTRQGAEYGYTF.

This CDR3 reads CASRPHGGGRAFF. The DNA for the CDR3 is TGTGCCAGCAGACCGCACGGGGGGGGACGGGCTTTCTTT. The V call is TRBV25-1, the J call TRBJ1-1, with D possibly matching TRBD1 (5 bases). Germline assignment: CDR1 MGHDK and CDR2 SYGVNS. The CDR3 sequence is 13 residues long. V lost 6 bases and J 11 bases, leaving 19 bases between the germline ends.

CDR3 in DNA: TGCGCCAGCACCCCTGACCGACACTACGAGCAGTACTTC. Translating it yields CASTPDRHYEQYF. The chain employs TRBV5-1 and TRBJ2-7; D not resolved. V lost 6 bases and J lost 3, with 13 bases in between. The germline CDR1 and CDR2 sequences are SGHRS and YFSETQ. The CDR3 contains 13 residues.

The V call is TRBV28, the J call TRBJ2-7; TRBD2 matches at 13 bases. J lost 1 base, V lost 5 bases, and 2 bases had no gene match. The CDR3 spans 15 residues. Germline V CDR1 and CDR2: MDHEN, SYDVKM. CDR3 coding DNA: TGTGCCAGCAGTGAGACTAGCGGGAGGTCCTACGAGCAGTACTTC. Translating it yields CASSETSGRSYEQYF.

V and J are TRBV5-1 and TRBJ1-2, with 9 nucleotides matching TRBD1. After removal of 3 bases from V and 7 bases from J, the junction contained 4 bases not matched to a gene. The CDR3 contains 13 residues. CDR1 and CDR2 from the germline V gene are SGHRS and YFSETQ. The CDR3 is CASSSTGGTGYTF. The CDR3, as DNA: TGCGCCAGCAGCTCGACAGGGGGGACTGGCTACACCTTC.

V and J are TRBV4-1 and TRBJ2-7, with 10 bases matching TRBD2. V shed 4 bases and J 1 base; nucleotides not matched to a gene: 4. The CDR3 covers 15 residues. From germline, CDR1 is MGHRA and CDR2 YSYEKL. The CDR3 bases are TGCGCCAGCAGCCCCCGGACTAGCGGATCCTACGAGCAGTACTTC. Its translation: CASSPRTSGSYEQYF.

The chain links TRBV9 to TRBJ2-1; TRBD2 matches at 7 bases. The CDR3 consists of 18 residues. The V segment lost 2 bases and the J segment 2 bases; nucleotides outside the gene matches: 13. Per germline, CDR1 SGDLS and CDR2 YYNGEE. The CDR3 DNA sequence: TGTGCCAGCAGCGTCGGCAGCGGGACCGCTTTAACCTACAATGAGCAGTTCTTC. Protein sequence: CASSVGSGTALTYNEQFF.

This clone appeared a single time. J is TRBJ1-4 and V is TRBV27; D is undetermined. Trimming took 3 bases from V and 8 from J, leaving 10 bases between them. The germline V gene has CDR1 MNHEY and CDR2 SMNVEV (reference sequence). The CDR3 runs to 13 residues. CDR3 DNA: TGTGCCAGCAGTTTCCAGGAGGGAGAAAAACTGTTTTTT. It specifies CASSFQEGEKLFF. The whole variable domain, filled in from reference TRBV27 and TRBJ1-4, reads EAQVTQNPRYLITVTGKKLTVTCSQNMNHEYMSWYRQDPGLGLRQIYYSMNVEVTDKGDVPEGYKVSRKEKRNFPLILESPSPNQTSLYFCASSFQEGEKLFFGSGTQLSVL.

The rearrangement joins TRBV28 to TRBJ1-5, with D perhaps matching TRBD1 (5 bases). Trimming pared 3 bases from V and 1 base from J, leaving 13 bases between. The CDR3 spans 16 residues. Germline values: CDR1 MDHEN, CDR2 SYDVKM. Written as DNA, the CDR3 is TGTGCCAGCAGTTTCCTCTTACGGGGGAGCAATCAGCCCCAGCATTTT. This encodes CASSFLLRGSNQPQHF.

This rearrangement joins TRBV5-5 to TRBJ1-5; 8 positions match TRBD1. Germline CDR1 and CDR2: SGHKS and YYEKEE (reference sequence). The CDR3 loop spans 15 amino acids. Germline trimming cut 4 bases from V and 7 bases from J; bases unmatched to any gene: 10. Here the CDR3 reads CASSPRTGLGQPQHF. CDR3 in DNA: TGTGCCAGCAGCCCGCGGACAGGGTTAGGACAGCCCCAGCATTTT.

The DNA of the CDR3 is TGTGCCAGCAGCTTAGTGGCTAGCGGGAGCCGCCGCGTACGTAAGGAGCAGTACTTC. Residues: CASSLVASGSRRVRKEQYF. V and J are TRBV7-2 and TRBJ2-7; 10 nucleotides line up with TRBD2. Trimming at V came to 1 base and at J to 7 bases, leaving 19 bases not matched to a gene. In germline, CDR1 is SGHTA, CDR2 FQGNSA. The CDR3 sequence is 19 residues long.

This clone was recorded a few times. The rearrangement joins TRBV5-4 to TRBJ2-7; 11 bases are a match to TRBD1. The length of the CDR3 is 14 residues. Germline V gives CDR1 SGHNT, CDR2 YYREEE (reference sequence). With V trimmed by 3 bases and J by 3 bases, 2 bases remained unmatched. CDR3 protein: CASSWGTGGYEQYF. The CDR3 DNA reads as TGTGCCAGCAGCTGGGGGACAGGGGGCTACGAGCAGTACTTC. The full variable domain, in which reference TRBV5-4 and TRBJ2-7 provide the parts outside the CDR3, is ETGVTQSPTHLIKTRGQQVTLRCSSQSGHNTVSWYQQALGQGPQFIFQYYREEENGRGNFPPRFSGLQFPNYSSELNVNALELDDSALYLCASSWGTGGYEQYFGPGTRLTVT.

The chain carries TRBV11-1 and TRBJ2-4, with 9 bases that match TRBD1. CDR3 length equals 16 residues. J gave up 8 bases and V 4 bases, and 12 bases lay outside the gene matches. CDR1 and CDR2 from the germline V gene are SGHAT and FQDESV (reference sequence). CDR3 DNA: TGTGCCAGCAGCTACGGGACAGGGTCTATGATGGACATTCAGTACTTC. This encodes CASSYGTGSMMDIQYF.

This chain links TRBV6-5 with TRBJ2-3, with TRBD2 as a possible D gene (6 bases). The CDR3 has 15 residues. Germline V CDR1 and CDR2: MNHEY, SVGAGI. Trimming shortened V by 3 bases and J by 6 bases, and 16 bases separated the two germline ends. CDR3 bases: TGTGCCAGCAGTTATAAGGCAGGGAGGCGGGATACGCAGTATTTT. Translation: CASSYKAGRRDTQYF.